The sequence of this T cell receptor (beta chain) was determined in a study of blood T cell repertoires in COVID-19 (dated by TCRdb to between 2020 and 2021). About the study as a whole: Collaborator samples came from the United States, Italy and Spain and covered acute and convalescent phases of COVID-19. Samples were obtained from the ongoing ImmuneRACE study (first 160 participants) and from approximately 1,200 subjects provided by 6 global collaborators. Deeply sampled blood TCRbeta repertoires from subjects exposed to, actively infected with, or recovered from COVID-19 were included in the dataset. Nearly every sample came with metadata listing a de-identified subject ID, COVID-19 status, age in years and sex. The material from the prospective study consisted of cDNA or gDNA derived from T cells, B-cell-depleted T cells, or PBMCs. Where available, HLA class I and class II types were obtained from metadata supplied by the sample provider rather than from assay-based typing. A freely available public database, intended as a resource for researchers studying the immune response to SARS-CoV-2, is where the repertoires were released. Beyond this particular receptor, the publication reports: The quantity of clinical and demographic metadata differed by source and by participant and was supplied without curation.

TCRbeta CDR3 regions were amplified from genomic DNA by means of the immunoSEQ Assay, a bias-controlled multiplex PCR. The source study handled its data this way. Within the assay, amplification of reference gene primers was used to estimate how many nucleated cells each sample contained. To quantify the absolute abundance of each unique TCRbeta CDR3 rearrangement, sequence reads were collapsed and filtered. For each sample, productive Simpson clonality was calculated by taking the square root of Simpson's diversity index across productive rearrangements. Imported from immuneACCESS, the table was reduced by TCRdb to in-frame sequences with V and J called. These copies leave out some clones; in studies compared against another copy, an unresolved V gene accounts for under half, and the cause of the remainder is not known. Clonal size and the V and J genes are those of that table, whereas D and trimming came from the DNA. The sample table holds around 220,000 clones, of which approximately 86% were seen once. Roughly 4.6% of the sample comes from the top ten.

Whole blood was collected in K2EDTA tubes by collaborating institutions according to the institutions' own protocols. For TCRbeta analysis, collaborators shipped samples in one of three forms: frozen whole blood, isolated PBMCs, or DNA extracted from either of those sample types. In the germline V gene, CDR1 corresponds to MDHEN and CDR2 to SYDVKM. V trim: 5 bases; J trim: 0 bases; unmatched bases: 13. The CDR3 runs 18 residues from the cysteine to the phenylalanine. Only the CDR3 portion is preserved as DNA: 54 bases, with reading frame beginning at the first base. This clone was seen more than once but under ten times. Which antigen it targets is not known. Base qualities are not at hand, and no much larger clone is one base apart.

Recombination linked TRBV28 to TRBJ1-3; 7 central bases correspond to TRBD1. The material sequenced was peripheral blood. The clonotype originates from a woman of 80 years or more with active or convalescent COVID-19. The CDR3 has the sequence CASSPPLGQQFSGNTIYF. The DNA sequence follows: TGTGCCAGCAGTCCCCCCTTGGGACAGCAATTCTCTGGAAACACCATATATTTT.